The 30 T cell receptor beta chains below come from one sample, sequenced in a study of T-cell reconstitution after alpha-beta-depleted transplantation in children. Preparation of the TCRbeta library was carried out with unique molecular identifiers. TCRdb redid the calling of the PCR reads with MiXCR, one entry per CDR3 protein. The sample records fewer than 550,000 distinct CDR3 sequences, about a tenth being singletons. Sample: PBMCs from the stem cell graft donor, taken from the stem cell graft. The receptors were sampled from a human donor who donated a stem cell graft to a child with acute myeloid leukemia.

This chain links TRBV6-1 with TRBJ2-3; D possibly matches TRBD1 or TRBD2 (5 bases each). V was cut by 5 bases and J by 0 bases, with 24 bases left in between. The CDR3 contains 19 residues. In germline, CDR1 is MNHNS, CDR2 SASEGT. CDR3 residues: CASSPPLPWDPSSTDTQYF. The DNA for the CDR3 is TGTGCCAGCAGTCCCCCGTTACCCTGGGACCCTTCTAGCACAGATACGCAGTATTTT.

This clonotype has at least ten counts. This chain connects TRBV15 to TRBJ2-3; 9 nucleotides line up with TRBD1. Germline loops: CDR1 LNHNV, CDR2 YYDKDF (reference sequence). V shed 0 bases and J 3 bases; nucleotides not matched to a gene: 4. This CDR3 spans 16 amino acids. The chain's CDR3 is CATSREFGQGTDTQYF. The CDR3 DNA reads TGTGCCACCAGCAGAGAATTCGGACAGGGGACAGATACGCAGTATTTT.

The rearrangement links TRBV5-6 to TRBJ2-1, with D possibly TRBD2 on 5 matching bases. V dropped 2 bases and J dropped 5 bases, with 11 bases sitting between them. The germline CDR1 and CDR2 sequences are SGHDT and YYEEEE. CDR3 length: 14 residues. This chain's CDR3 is CASSLWSGNNEQFF. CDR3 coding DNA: TGTGCCAGCAGCTTATGGAGCGGCAACAATGAGCAGTTCTTC.

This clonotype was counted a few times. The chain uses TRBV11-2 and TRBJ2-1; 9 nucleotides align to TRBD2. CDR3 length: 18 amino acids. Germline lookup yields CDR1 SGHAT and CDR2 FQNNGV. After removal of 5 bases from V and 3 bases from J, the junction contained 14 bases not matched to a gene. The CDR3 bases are TGTGCCAGCAGCATAACCCAAAATAGCGGGAGAAACTACAATGAGCAGTTCTTC. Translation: CASSITQNSGRNYNEQFF.

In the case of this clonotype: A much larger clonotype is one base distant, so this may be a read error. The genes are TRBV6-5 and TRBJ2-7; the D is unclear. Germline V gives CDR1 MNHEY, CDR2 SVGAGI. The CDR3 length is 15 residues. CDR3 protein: CASSYSPGWSYVQYF. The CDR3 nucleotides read TGTGCCAGCAGTTACTCACCGGGTTGGAGCTACGTGCAGTACTTC.

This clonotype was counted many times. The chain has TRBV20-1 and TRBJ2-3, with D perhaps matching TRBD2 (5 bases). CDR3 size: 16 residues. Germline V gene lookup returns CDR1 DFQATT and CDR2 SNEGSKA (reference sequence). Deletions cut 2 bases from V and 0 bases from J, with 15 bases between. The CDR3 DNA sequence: TGCAGTGCTAGACCCCCTAGCAGTACTAGCACAGATACGCAGTATTTT. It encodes CSARPPSSTSTDTQYF.

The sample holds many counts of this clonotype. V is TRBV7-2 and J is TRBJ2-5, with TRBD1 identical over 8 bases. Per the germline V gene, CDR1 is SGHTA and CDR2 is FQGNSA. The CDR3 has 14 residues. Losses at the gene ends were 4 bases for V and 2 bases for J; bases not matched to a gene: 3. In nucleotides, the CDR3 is TGTGCCAGCAGCTCCGACAGGGGACAAGAGACCCAGTACTTC. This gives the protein CASSSDRGQETQYF.

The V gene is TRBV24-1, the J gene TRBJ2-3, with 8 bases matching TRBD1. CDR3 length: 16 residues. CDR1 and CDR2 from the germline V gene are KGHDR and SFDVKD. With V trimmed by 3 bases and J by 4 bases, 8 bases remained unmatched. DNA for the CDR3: TGTGCCACCAGTGATCCAAGACAGGGGAATTCAGATACGCAGTATTTT. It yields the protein CATSDPRQGNSDTQYF.

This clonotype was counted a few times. CDR3 region: CSVVRRDGYEQYF. DNA of the CDR3: TGCAGCGTTGTTCGGCGGGACGGTTACGAGCAGTACTTC. The rearrangement uses TRBV29-1 and TRBJ2-7, with a possible D match to TRBD2 (6 bases). V was shortened by 4 bases and J by 4 bases, with 14 bases between the two germline ends. The germline V gene encodes CDR1 SQVTM and CDR2 ANQGSEA. This CDR3 spans 13 amino acids.

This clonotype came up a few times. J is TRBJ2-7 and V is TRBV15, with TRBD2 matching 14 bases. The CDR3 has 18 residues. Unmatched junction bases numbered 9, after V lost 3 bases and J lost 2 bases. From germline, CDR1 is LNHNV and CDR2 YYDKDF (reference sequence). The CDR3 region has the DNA TGTGCCACCAGCAGGGAGGGACTAGCGGGAGATATTCCCTACGAGCAGTACTTC. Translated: CATSREGLAGDIPYEQYF.

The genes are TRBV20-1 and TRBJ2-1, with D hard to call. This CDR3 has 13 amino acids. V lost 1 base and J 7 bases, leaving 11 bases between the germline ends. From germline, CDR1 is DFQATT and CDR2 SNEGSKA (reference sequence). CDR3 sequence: CSARVQNRNEQFF. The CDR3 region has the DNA TGCAGTGCTAGAGTGCAGAATAGAAATGAGCAGTTCTTC.

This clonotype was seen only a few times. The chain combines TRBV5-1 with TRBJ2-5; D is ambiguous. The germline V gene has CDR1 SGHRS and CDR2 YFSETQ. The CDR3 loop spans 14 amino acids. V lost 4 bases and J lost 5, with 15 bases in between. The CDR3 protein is CASSRRQETETQYF. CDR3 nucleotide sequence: TGCGCCAGCAGCCGGCGGCAGGAGACGGAGACCCAGTACTTC.

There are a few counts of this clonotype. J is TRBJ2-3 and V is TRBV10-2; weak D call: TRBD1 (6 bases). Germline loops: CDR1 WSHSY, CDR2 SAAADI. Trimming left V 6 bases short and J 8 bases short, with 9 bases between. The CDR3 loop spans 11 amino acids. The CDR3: CASRQGFTQYF. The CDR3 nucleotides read TGCGCCAGCAGACAGGGATTTACGCAGTATTTT.

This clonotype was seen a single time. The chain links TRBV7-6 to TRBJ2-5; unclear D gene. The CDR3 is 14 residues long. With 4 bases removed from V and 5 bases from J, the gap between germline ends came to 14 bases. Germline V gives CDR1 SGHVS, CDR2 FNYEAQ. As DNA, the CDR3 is TGTGCCAGCAGCTCCTATATTGGGGTGGAGACCCAGTACTTC. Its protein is CASSSYIGVETQYF.

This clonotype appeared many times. This CDR3 reads CASSSRGGTDTQYF. The CDR3 nucleotides are TGTGCCAGCAGCTCTCGGGGGGGCACAGATACGCAGTATTTT. The J gene is TRBJ2-3, the V gene TRBV5-4; 7 bases agree with TRBD2. CDR1 and CDR2 (germline): SGHNT, YYREEE (reference sequence). The CDR3 spans 14 residues. Trimming removed 3 bases from V and 1 base from J; junction bases left unmatched: 2.

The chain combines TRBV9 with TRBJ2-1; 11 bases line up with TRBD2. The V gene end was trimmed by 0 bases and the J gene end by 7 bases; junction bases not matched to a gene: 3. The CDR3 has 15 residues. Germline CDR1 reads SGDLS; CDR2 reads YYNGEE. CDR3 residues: CASSVDSGGGNEQFF. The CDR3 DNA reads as TGTGCCAGCAGCGTAGATAGCGGGGGGGGGAATGAGCAGTTCTTC.

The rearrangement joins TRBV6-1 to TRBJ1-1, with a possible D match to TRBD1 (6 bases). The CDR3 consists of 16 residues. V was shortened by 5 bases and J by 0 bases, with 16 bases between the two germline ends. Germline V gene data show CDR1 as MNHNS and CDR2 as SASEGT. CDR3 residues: CASSTRFRGLNTEAFF. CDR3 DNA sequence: TGTGCCAGCAGTACAAGATTCAGGGGTCTGAACACTGAAGCTTTCTTT.

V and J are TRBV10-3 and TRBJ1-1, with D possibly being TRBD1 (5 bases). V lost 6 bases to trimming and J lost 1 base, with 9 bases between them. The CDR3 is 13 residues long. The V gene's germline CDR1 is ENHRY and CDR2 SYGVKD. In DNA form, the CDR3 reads TGTGCCATCAGCCGGGGGGAGAACACTGAAGCTTTCTTT. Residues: CAISRGENTEAFF.

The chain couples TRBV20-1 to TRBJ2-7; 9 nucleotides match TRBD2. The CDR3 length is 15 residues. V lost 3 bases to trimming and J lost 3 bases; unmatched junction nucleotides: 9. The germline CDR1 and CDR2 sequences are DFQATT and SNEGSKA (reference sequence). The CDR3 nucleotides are TGCAGTGCTAGCCCGACTAGCGGAGCGAGCTACGAGCAGTACTTC. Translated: CSASPTSGASYEQYF.

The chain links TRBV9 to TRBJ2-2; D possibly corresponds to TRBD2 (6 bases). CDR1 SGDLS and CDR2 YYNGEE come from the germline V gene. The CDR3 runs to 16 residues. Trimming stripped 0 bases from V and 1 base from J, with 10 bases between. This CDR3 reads CASSVARRGNTGELFF. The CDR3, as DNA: TGTGCCAGCAGCGTAGCCCGGCGGGGGAACACCGGGGAGCTGTTTTTT.

CDR3 in amino acids: CASSQEGGRANYGYTF. The CDR3 coding sequence is TGTGCCAGCAGCCAAGAGGGGGGCAGGGCCAACTATGGCTACACCTTC. The J gene is TRBJ1-2, the V gene TRBV3-1, with a weak D call TRBD1 (6 bases). The CDR3 has 16 amino acids. Germline CDR1 and CDR2: LGHDT and YNNKEL (reference sequence). Trimming removed 0 bases at V and 2 bases at J, with 13 bases between. Full variable domain (rest looked up from reference TRBV3-1 and TRBJ1-2): DTAVSQTPKYLVTQMGNDKSIKCEQNLGHDTMYWYKQDSKKFLKIMFSYNNKELIINETVPNRFSPKSPDKAHLNLHINSLELGDSAVYFCASSQEGGRANYGYTFGSGTRLTVV.

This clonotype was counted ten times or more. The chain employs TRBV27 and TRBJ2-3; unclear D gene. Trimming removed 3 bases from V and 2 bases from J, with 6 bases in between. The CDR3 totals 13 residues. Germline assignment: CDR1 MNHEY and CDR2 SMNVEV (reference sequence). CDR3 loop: CASSLAITDTQYF. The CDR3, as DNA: TGTGCCAGCAGTTTGGCCATCACAGATACGCAGTATTTT.

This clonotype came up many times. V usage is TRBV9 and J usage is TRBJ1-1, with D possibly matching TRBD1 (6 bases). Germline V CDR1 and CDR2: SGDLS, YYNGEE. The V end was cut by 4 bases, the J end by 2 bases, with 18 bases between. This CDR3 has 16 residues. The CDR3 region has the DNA TGTGCCAGCAGCAGAAAACAGGGAATCGATAACACTGAAGCTTTCTTT. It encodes CASSRKQGIDNTEAFF.

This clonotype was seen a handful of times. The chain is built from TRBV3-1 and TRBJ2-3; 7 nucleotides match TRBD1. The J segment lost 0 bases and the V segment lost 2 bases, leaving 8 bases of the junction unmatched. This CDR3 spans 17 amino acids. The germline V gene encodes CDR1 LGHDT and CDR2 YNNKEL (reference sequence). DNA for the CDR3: TGTGCCAGCAGCCAAAGGAGGACAGGCCTTAGCACAGATACGCAGTATTTT. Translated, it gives CASSQRRTGLSTDTQYF.

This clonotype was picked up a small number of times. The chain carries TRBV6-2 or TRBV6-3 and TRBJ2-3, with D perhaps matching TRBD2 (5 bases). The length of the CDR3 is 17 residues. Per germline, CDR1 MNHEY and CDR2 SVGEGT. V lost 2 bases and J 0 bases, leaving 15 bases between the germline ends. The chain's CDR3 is CASSYRLLETSTDTQYF. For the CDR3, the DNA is TGTGCCAGCAGTTACCGCTTACTAGAGACTAGCACAGATACGCAGTATTTT.

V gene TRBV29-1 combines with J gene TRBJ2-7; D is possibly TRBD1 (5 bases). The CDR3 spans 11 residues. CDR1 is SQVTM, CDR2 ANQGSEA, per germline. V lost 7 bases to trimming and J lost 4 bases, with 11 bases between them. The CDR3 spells CSERGGYEQYV. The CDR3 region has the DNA TGCAGCGAAAGGGGTGGTTACGAGCAGTACGTC.

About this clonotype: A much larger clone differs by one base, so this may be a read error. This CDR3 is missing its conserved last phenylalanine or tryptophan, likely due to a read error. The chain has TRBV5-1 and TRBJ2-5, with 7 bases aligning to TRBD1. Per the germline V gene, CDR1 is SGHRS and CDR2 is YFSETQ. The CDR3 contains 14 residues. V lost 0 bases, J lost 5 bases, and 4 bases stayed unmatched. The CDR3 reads CASSLGTGGETQYY. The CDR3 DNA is TGCGCCAGCAGCTTGGGGACAGGCGGGGAGACCCAGTACTAC.

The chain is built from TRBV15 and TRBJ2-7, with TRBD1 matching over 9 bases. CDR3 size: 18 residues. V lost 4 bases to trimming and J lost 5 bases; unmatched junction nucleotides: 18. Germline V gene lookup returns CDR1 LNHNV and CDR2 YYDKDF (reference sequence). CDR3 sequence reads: CATSIAIGVQDRGNEQYV. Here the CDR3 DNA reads TGTGCCACCAGCATTGCAATCGGTGTTCAGGACAGGGGCAACGAGCAGTACGTC.

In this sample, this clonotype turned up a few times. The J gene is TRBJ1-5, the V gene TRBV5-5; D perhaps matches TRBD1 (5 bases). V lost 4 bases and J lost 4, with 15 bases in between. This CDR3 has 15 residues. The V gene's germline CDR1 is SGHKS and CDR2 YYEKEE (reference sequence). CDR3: CASSPGGDGNQPQHF. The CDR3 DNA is TGTGCCAGCAGCCCCGGGGGGGACGGGAATCAGCCCCAGCATTTT.

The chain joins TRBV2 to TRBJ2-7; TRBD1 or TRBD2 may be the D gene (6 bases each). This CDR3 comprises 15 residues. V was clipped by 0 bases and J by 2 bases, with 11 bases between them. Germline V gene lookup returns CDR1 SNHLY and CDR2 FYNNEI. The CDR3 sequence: CASSEAGGGTYEQYF. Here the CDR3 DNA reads TGTGCCAGCAGTGAAGCAGGAGGGGGTACCTACGAGCAGTACTTC.